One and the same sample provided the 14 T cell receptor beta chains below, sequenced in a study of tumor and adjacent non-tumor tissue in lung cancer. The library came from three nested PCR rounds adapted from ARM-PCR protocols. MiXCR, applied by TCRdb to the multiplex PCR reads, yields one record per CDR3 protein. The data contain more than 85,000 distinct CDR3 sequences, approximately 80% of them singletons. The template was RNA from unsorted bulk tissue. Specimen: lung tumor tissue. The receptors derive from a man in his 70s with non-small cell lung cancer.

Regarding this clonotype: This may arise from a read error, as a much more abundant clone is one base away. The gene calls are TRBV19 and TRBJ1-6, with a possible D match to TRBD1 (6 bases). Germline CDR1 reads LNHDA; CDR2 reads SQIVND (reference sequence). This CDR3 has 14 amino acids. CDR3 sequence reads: CVSSISGGRSPLHF. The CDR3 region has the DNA TGTGTCAGTAGTATTTCCGGGGGCCGCTCACCCCTCCACTTT.

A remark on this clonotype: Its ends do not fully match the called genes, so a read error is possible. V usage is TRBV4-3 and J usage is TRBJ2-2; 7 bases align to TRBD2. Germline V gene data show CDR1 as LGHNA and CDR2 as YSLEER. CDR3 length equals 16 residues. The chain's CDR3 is CASSPIISGMLGELCF. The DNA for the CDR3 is TGCGCCAGCAGCCCTATAATAAGCGGGATGCTGGGGGAGCTGTGTTTT.

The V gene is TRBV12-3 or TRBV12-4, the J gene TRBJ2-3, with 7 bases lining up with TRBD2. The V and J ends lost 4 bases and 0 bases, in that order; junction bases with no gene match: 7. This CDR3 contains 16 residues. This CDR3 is CASSSRGGTSTDTQYF. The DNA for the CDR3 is TGTGCCAGCAGTTCACGCGGGGGTACTAGCACAGATACGCAGTATTTT.

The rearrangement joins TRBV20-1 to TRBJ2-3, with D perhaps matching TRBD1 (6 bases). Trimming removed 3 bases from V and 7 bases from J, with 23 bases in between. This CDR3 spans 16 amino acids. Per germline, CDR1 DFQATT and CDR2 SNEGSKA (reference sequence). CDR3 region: CSARSLPWDGTYTQYF. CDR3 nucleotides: TGCAGTGCTAGGAGTCTTCCCTGGGATGGGACATATACGCAGTATTTT.

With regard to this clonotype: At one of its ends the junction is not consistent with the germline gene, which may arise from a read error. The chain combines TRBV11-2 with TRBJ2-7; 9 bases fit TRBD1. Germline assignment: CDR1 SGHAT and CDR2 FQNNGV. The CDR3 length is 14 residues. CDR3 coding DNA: TGTGCCAGTAGCTCACAGGGGGCGCGGGCCGAGCAGTACTTC. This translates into CASSSQGARAEQYF. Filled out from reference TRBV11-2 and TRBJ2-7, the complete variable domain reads EAGVAQSPRYKIIEKRQSVAFWCNPISGHATLYWYQQILGQGPKLLIQFQNNGVVDDSQLPKDRFSAERLKGVDSTLKIQPAKLEDSAVYLCASSSQGARAEQYFGPGTRLTVT.

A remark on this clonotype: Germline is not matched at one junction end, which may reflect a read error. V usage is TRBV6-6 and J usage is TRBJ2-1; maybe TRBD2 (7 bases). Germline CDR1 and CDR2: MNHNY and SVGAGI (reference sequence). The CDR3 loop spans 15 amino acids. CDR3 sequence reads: CVSNPSSGRGNEQFF. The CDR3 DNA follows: TGTGTCAGCAACCCGTCTAGTGGGAGGGGGAATGAGCAGTTCTTC.

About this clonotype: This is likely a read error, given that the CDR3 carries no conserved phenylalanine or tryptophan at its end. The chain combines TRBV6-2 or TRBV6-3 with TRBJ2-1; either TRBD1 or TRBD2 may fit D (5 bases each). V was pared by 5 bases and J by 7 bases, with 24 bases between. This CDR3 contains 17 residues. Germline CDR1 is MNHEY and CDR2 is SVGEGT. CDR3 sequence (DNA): TGTGCCAGCAGTCATCACCGGCAGGGCCGCGGGTTGAATGAGCAGTTCCTC. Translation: CASSHHRQGRGLNEQFL.

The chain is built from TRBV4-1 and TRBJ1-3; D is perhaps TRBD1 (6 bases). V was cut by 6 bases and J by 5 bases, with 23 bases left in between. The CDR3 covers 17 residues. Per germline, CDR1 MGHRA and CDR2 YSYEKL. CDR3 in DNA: TGCGCCAGCAGTCAAATCCACGGGGGGCGCATTAGAAACACCATATATTTT. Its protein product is CASSQIHGGRIRNTIYF.

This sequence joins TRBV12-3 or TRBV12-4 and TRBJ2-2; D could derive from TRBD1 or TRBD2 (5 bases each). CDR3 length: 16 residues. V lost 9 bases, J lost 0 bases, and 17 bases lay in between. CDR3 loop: CASRFPGTTNTGELFF. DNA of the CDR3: TGTGCCAGTCGTTTCCCAGGGACGACGAACACCGGGGAGCTGTTTTTT.

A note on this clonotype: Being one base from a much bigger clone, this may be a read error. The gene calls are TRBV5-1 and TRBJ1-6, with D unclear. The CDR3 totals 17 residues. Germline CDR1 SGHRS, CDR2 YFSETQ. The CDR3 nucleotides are TGCGCCAGCATCTTGGGGTTTTACGGAATCGATAATTCACCCCTCCACTTT. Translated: CASILGFYGIDNSPLHF.

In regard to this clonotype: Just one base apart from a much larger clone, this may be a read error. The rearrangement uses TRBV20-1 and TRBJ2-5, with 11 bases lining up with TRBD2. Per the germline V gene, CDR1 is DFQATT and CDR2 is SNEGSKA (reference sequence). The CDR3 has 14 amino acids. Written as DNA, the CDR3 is TGCAGTGCTAGTCTAGCGGGAGGCGGGGAGACCCAGAACTTC. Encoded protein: CSASLAGGGETQNF.

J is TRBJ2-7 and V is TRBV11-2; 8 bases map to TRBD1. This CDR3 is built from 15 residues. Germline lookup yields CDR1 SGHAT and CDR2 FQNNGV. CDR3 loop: CDSSLNQGAPYEQYF. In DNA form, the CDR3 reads TGTGACAGTAGCTTAAATCAGGGGGCCCCCTACGAGCAGTACTTC.

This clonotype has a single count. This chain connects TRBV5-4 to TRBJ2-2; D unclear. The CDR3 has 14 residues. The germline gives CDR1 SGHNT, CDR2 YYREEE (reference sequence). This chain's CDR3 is CANSQIRDTGELFF. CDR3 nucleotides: TGTGCTAACAGCCAGATTAGGGACACCGGGGAGCTGTTTTTT.

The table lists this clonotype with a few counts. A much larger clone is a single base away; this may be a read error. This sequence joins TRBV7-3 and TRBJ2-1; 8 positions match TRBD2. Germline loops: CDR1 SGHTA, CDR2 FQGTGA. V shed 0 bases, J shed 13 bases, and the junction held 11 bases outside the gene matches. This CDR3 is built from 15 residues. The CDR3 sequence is CASSLTGLAGTDQFF. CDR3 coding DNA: TGTGCCAGCAGCTTAACAGGACTAGCAGGTACTGATCAGTTCTTC. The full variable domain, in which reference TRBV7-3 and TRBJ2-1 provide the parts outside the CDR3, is GAGVSQTPSNKVTEKGKYVELRCDPISGHTALYWYRQSLGQGPEFLIYFQGTGAADDSGLPNDRFFAVRPEGSVSTLKIQRTERGDSAVYLCASSLTGLAGTDQFFGPGTRLTVL.